One sample yielded the 21 T cell receptor beta chains listed below, sequenced in a study of high-grade serous ovarian cancer treatment subgroups. Tumor samples were taken before definitive surgery or chemotherapy. Repertoires were generated with immunoSEQ multiplex PCR, while TCRdb's copy carries only in-frame clones and drops some. The sample records 440 or so clones, 70% to 85% being singletons. Specimen: tumor tissue. These receptors all come from a human donor with high-grade serous ovarian cancer.

The rearrangement joins TRBV7-9 to TRBJ1-1, with D possibly matching TRBD1 (6 bases). Germline assignment: CDR1 SEHNR and CDR2 FQNEAQ (reference sequence). The CDR3 runs 14 residues. Trimming cost V 4 bases and J 11 bases, with 20 bases left between them. The CDR3 nucleotides are TGTGCCAGCAGCTCAGGGGAGGGGGTAGTGCGGGCTTTCTTT. Its protein product is CASSSGEGVVRAFF.

The CDR3 DNA sequence: TGTGCCAGCAACAGGGAGCGGTATGGCTACACCTTC. Residues: CASNRERYGYTF. This chain links TRBV28 with TRBJ1-2; possible D gene TRBD1, 6 bases. The germline gives CDR1 MDHEN, CDR2 SYDVKM. The V gene lost 7 bases and the J gene lost 5 bases, with 11 bases spanning the gap. This CDR3 comprises 12 residues.

The V call is TRBV6-6, the J call TRBJ1-1, with D tentatively TRBD1 (5 bases). Deletions cut 7 bases from V and 1 base from J, with 13 bases between. Germline V gene data show CDR1 as MNHNY and CDR2 as SVGAGI (reference sequence). This CDR3 has 14 residues. This chain's CDR3 is CASTQGIANTEAFF. The CDR3 coding sequence is TGTGCCAGCACCCAGGGAATTGCGAACACTGAAGCTTTCTTT.

The V call is TRBV4-3, the J call TRBJ1-5; D unresolved. CDR1 LGHNA and CDR2 YSLEER come from the germline V gene. V was cut by 8 bases and J by 1 base, with 12 bases left in between. The CDR3 has 14 amino acids. CDR3 nucleotides: TGCGCCAGCGGATCCGGGCCGAGCAATCAGCCCCAGCATTTT. Translating it yields CASGSGPSNQPQHF.

This sequence joins TRBV6-1 and TRBJ1-2; 7 nucleotides agree with TRBD1. Trimming cost V 7 bases and J 4 bases; bases outside gene matches: 9. From germline, CDR1 is MNHNS and CDR2 SASEGT. The CDR3 consists of 14 residues. The CDR3 here is CASTNTGEGYGYTF. CDR3 DNA: TGTGCCAGCACCAACACAGGGGAGGGCTATGGCTACACCTTC.

Only one count was recorded for this clone. The chain is built from TRBV7-8 and TRBJ1-5; no reliable D call. The ends were cut back, 5 bases at V and 9 bases at J, with 11 bases in the middle. CDR1 is SGHVS, CDR2 FQNEAQ, per germline. This CDR3 has 12 residues. The CDR3 DNA sequence: TGTGCCAGCAGCCTGCCCCCCGGGCCCCAGCATTTT. This sequence encodes CASSLPPGPQHF. Combining the CDR3 with reference TRBV7-8 and TRBJ1-5 gives the whole variable domain GAGVSQSPRYKVAKRGQDVALRCDPISGHVSLFWYQQALGQGPEFLTYFQNEAQLDKSGLPSDRFFAERPEGSVSTLKIQRTQQEDSAVYLCASSLPPGPQHFGDGTRLSIL.

To note about this clone: An end of the junction differs from the germline gene, which may be a read error. This chain connects TRBV6-5 to TRBJ2-7; TRBD2 might be the D (5 bases). Germline CDR1 MNHEY, CDR2 SVGAGI. The CDR3 extends over 14 amino acids. The CDR3: CASSYVGSSYGQYF. CDR3 bases: TGTGCCAGCAGTTACGTAGGGAGCTCCTACGGGCAGTACTTC.

With regard to this clone: Distinct nucleotide sequences in the sample also encode this CDR3. The chain links TRBV6-5 to TRBJ1-1, with 9 bases that match TRBD1. The CDR3 contains 13 residues. Trimming removed 5 bases from V and 4 bases from J; junction bases left unmatched: 2. Germline CDR1 and CDR2: MNHEY and SVGAGI. The chain's CDR3 is CASSLQGATEAFF. CDR3 bases: TGTGCCAGCAGTCTACAGGGGGCCACTGAAGCTTTCTTT.

The chain recombines TRBV6-5 with TRBJ1-1; D is ambiguous. The CDR3 covers 14 residues. The germline CDR1 and CDR2 sequences are MNHEY and SVGAGI. The V and J ends lost 0 bases and 6 bases respectively, with 11 bases between them. The DNA of the CDR3 is TGTGCCAGCAGTTACTCGATTACAGCCCCTGAAGCTTTCTTT. Amino acid sequence: CASSYSITAPEAFF.

The CDR3 DNA is TGTGCCAGCAGCGGGGGCCCGCGGGGCTCCTACGAGCAGTACTTC. As protein: CASSGGPRGSYEQYF. The chain is built from TRBV9 and TRBJ2-7, with D possibly matching TRBD2 (6 bases). The CDR3 loop spans 15 amino acids. The V gene lost 3 bases and the J gene lost 0 bases, with 13 bases spanning the gap. Germline V gene sequence: CDR1 SGDLS, CDR2 YYNGEE.

The table lists this clone with a count of one. The rearrangement links TRBV7-2 to TRBJ1-2; D perhaps matches TRBD1 (6 bases). CDR3 length equals 15 residues. From germline, CDR1 is SGHTA and CDR2 FQGNSA. V lost 5 bases, J lost 5 bases, and 18 bases lay in between. CDR3 residues: CASSPRDILGYGYTF. For the CDR3, the DNA is TGTGCCAGCAGCCCCAGGGACATCCTGGGATATGGCTACACCTTC. Full variable domain (outside the CDR3, taken from reference TRBV7-2 and TRBJ1-2): GAGVSQSPSNKVTEKGKDVELRCDPISGHTALYWYRQSLGQGLEFLIYFQGNSAPDKSGLPSDRFSAERTGGSVSTLTIQRTQQEDSAVYLCASSPRDILGYGYTFGSGTRLTVV.

The V gene is TRBV10-3, the J gene TRBJ1-1; the D gene is possibly TRBD1 (6 bases). The germline V and J ends were trimmed by 11 bases and 2 bases, with 12 bases remaining between them. The CDR3 spans 12 residues. From germline, CDR1 is ENHRY and CDR2 SYGVKD. The CDR3 loop reads CASTGYNTEAFF. Written as DNA, the CDR3 is TGTGCCTCAACAGGGTACAACACTGAAGCTTTCTTT.

A single count supports this clone. The V call is TRBV7-9, the J call TRBJ2-2; no definite D call. The CDR3 extends over 13 amino acids. V was cut by 4 bases and J by 5 bases, with 8 bases left in between. Germline values: CDR1 SEHNR, CDR2 FQNEAQ (reference sequence). The CDR3: CASSYTTTGELFF. The CDR3 DNA follows: TGTGCCAGCAGCTATACAACGACCGGGGAGCTGTTTTTT.

The chain carries TRBV18 and TRBJ1-2; D gene uncertain. V lost 3 bases and J 5 bases, leaving 10 bases between the germline ends. CDR1 and CDR2 from the germline V gene are KGHSH and LQKENI. The CDR3 extends over 13 amino acids. Here the CDR3 reads CASSPDGRYGYTF. The DNA of the CDR3 is TGTGCCAGCTCACCGGACGGCCGATATGGCTACACCTTC.

The CDR3 protein is CASSLLTRQGHQPQHF. The CDR3 DNA sequence: TGTGCCAGCAGCCTCCTCACTAGACAGGGGCATCAGCCCCAGCATTTT. The chain joins TRBV28 to TRBJ1-5, with 8 bases aligning to TRBD1. The CDR3 runs to 16 residues. V was clipped by 6 bases and J by 5 bases; unmatched bases: 12. Per germline, CDR1 MDHEN and CDR2 SYDVKM.

The rearrangement links TRBV7-8 to TRBJ2-1; D possibly corresponds to TRBD2 (6 bases). This CDR3 is built from 14 residues. Looked up from germline, CDR1 is SGHVS and CDR2 is FQNEAQ. V gave up 5 bases and J gave up 6 bases, with 14 bases separating them. This CDR3 is CASSAGTAFNEQFF. The CDR3 region has the DNA TGTGCCAGCAGCGCGGGGACGGCCTTCAATGAGCAGTTCTTC.

This rearrangement joins TRBV18 to TRBJ2-7, with D maybe TRBD1 (5 bases). Germline CDR1 reads KGHSH; CDR2 reads LQKENI. V gave up 2 bases and J gave up 3 bases, with 8 bases separating them. This CDR3 has 13 residues. CDR3 amino acids: CASSPSGNYEQYF. DNA of the CDR3: TGTGCCAGCTCACCATCAGGGAACTACGAGCAGTACTTC.

This chain connects TRBV18 to TRBJ1-6, with 9 bases matching TRBD1. The CDR3 totals 14 residues. Germline CDR1 is KGHSH and CDR2 is LQKENI. The J segment lost 5 bases and the V segment lost 6 bases, leaving 2 bases of the junction unmatched. Written as DNA, the CDR3 is TGTGCCAGCTCGGGACAGGGAAATAATTCACCCCTCCACTTT. Encoded protein: CASSGQGNNSPLHF.

This chain uses TRBV18 with TRBJ1-1, with D maybe TRBD1 (5 bases). CDR1 KGHSH and CDR2 LQKENI come from the germline V gene. This CDR3 has 12 amino acids. The V gene lost 3 bases and the J gene lost 3 bases, with 5 bases spanning the gap. This CDR3 is CASSPGDTEAFF. The CDR3 DNA is TGTGCCAGCTCACCGGGGGACACTGAAGCTTTCTTT.

This rearrangement joins TRBV6-5 to TRBJ2-7, with 7 bases lining up with TRBD2. The CDR3 loop spans 14 amino acids. V shed 6 bases, J shed 2 bases, and the junction held 7 bases outside the gene matches. The germline V gene has CDR1 MNHEY and CDR2 SVGAGI. CDR3 bases: TGTGCCAGCAGCGAGGCGGGGGTGGCCTACGAGCAGTACTTC. It yields the protein CASSEAGVAYEQYF.

The V gene is TRBV18, the J gene TRBJ1-2; weak D call: TRBD1 (6 bases). The CDR3 is made up of 15 amino acids. Trimming stripped 1 base from V and 3 bases from J, with 12 bases between. Germline V gives CDR1 KGHSH, CDR2 LQKENI. The DNA of the CDR3 is TGTGCCAGCTCACCACGCGCAGGGGAAGACTATGGCTACACCTTC. As protein: CASSPRAGEDYGYTF.